This TCR beta chain emerged from a study of blood T cell repertoires in COVID-19. Study-level information: The samples span acute and convalescent COVID-19 from the United States, Italy and Spain.

Clones were read by immunoSEQ multiplex PCR, and TCRdb kept only the in-frame ones, dropping some. The table lists roughly 200,000 clones, 81% of them singletons. This clonotype originated in a woman older than 75 with acute or convalescent COVID-19. Source material: peripheral blood.

This CDR3 is CASSSAGGSTYEQYF. In DNA form, the CDR3 reads TGCGCCAGCAGCTCGGCGGGGGGCTCAACCTACGAGCAGTACTTC. The rearrangement uses TRBV5-1 and TRBJ2-7, with 8 positions matching TRBD2. Germline loops: CDR1 SGHRS, CDR2 YFSETQ. The CDR3 loop spans 15 amino acids. With V trimmed by 3 bases and J by 2 bases, 7 bases remained unmatched.